This T cell receptor (beta chain) was obtained from a study of tumor-infiltrating lymphocytes in localized non-small cell lung cancer. Study overall: The cohort mixed smokers and never-smokers, several histologies, and some post-neoadjuvant-chemotherapy samples.

Whole-study findings and limits: Only some patients had TCR sequencing, depending on available tissue. Immunotypes IM1 and IM2 had similar TCR-derived T-cell fractions. Technical variation could not be separated from intratumor heterogeneity here.

As for this clone: The antigen remains undetermined.

Per germline, CDR1 GTSNPN and CDR2 SVGIG (reference sequence). V was trimmed by 3 bases and J by 5 bases, leaving 13 bases between them. There are 13 residues in the CDR3. Assay: immunoSEQ multiplex PCR; the TCRdb copy retains only in-frame clones and omits some. This sample has 1,300 to 1,500 clones; 75% to 90% occur once, and the top ten carry 7.3%. This receptor was taken from a human donor with non-small cell lung cancer. The chain couples TRBV30 to TRBJ1-2; D possibly corresponds to TRBD1 (5 bases). The sequenced material came from lung tumor tissue. CDR3 residues: CAWSTGGGYGYTF. The CDR3 coding sequence is TGTGCCTGGAGCACGGGGGGTGGGTATGGCTACACCTTC.